This T cell receptor (beta chain) was recovered during a study of T-cell reconstitution after alpha-beta-depleted transplantation in children. Unique molecular identifiers tagged the TCRbeta library. Each CDR3 protein gets one entry after TCRdb re-called the PCR reads with MiXCR. The sample holds over 150,000 distinct CDR3 sequences, 6% to 7% seen once. The CDR3 has 15 amino acids. Trimming left V 7 bases short and J 8 bases short, with 21 bases between. The sample holds many counts of this clonotype. The genes are TRBV12-3 or TRBV12-4 and TRBJ2-1; D might be TRBD1 or TRBD2, each matching 5 bases. The starting material was PBMCs from the stem cell graft donor, obtained from the stem cell graft. The source of this sequence is a human donor who donated a stem cell graft to a child with Wiskott-Aldrich syndrome. This CDR3 is CASNPPGTQADEQFF. The CDR3 nucleotides are TGTGCCAGCAACCCCCCTGGGACCCAGGCCGATGAGCAGTTCTTC.